This entry lists 10 T cell receptor beta chains sequenced from one sample in a study of cytomegalovirus exposure and HLA in healthy donors. With 60 Vbeta and 13 Jbeta primers, the PCR was carried out. Produced via immunoSEQ multiplex PCR; TCRdb's table is partial and in-frame only. The table has under 300,000 clones, around 90% seen once. Specimen: PBMCs. These receptors were obtained from a girl aged 2-10 years in good health and CMV-seronegative.

The chain employs TRBV7-6 and TRBJ2-7, with 8 bases identical to TRBD2. With V trimmed by 4 bases and J by 0 bases, 8 bases remained unmatched. CDR1 is SGHVS, CDR2 FNYEAQ, per germline. This CDR3 is 16 amino acids long. CDR3 in DNA: TGTGCCAGCAGCTCAGCCGCAGCGGGGGACTCCTACGAGCAGTACTTC. The encoded protein is CASSSAAAGDSYEQYF.

This clone was found once. The chain carries TRBV10-3 and TRBJ2-5; 8 positions agree with TRBD2. This CDR3 contains 15 residues. The germline gives CDR1 ENHRY, CDR2 SYGVKD. J gave up 6 bases and V 2 bases, and 8 bases lay outside the gene matches. CDR3 coding DNA: TGTGCCATCAGTGAGGGGTTAGCGGGACATCAGACCCAGTACTTC. It codes for CAISEGLAGHQTQYF.

The rearrangement joins TRBV28 to TRBJ2-3, with no clear D. The CDR3 contains 14 residues. V was shortened by 10 bases and J by 0 bases, with 14 bases between the two germline ends. In germline, CDR1 is MDHEN, CDR2 SYDVKM. In DNA form, the CDR3 reads TGTGCCACCAAAGGCGTGACAAGCACAGATACGCAGTATTTT. Translated: CATKGVTSTDTQYF.

CDR3 sequence: CAGCLGSWNQPQHF. CDR3 sequence (DNA): TGTGCCGGATGTCTCGGGTCGTGGAATCAGCCCCAGCATTTT. The chain has TRBV19 and TRBJ1-5; D call uncertain. V was shortened by 11 bases and J by 4 bases, with 18 bases between the two germline ends. CDR1 and CDR2 (germline): LNHDA, SQIVND (reference sequence). The CDR3 loop spans 14 amino acids.

The chain links TRBV30 to TRBJ2-3, with D hard to call. CDR3 length: 12 residues. V was trimmed by 3 bases and J by 0 bases, leaving 4 bases between them. CDR1 GTSNPN and CDR2 SVGIG come from the germline V gene (reference sequence). The DNA for the CDR3 is TGTGCCTGGAGAGCTAGCACAGATACGCAGTATTTT. Its protein product is CAWRASTDTQYF.

V usage is TRBV19 and J usage is TRBJ2-5; a possible D gene is TRBD1 (6 bases). This CDR3 comprises 15 residues. Germline V gives CDR1 LNHDA, CDR2 SQIVND (reference sequence). With 3 bases removed from V and 8 bases from J, the gap between germline ends came to 19 bases. The CDR3 spells CASSIPGGGLGTQYF. In DNA form, the CDR3 reads TGTGCCAGTAGTATCCCTGGGGGCGGACTGGGTACCCAGTACTTC.

The V gene is TRBV9, the J gene TRBJ2-7, with a tentative D call TRBD1 (5 bases). This CDR3 comprises 15 residues. CDR1 is SGDLS, CDR2 YYNGEE, per germline. Between the trimmed V and J ends, which lost 0 bases and 2 bases, there was a span of 12 bases. The CDR3 region is CASSVAQTETYEQYF. The CDR3 coding sequence is TGTGCCAGCAGCGTAGCCCAGACAGAGACCTACGAGCAGTACTTC.

The J gene is TRBJ2-2, the V gene TRBV4-2, with TRBD2 identical over 8 bases. The CDR3 consists of 16 residues. V was pared by 0 bases and J by 6 bases, with 6 bases of the junction left unmatched. Germline CDR1 reads LGHNA; CDR2 reads YNFKEQ. CDR3 DNA sequence: TGTGCCAGCAGCCAAGATCTCGGGGGGGCAGCCGGGGAGCTGTTTTTT. Protein: CASSQDLGGAAGELFF.

V is TRBV5-6 and J is TRBJ1-2; TRBD1 matches 9 bases. The CDR3 has 16 amino acids. The ends lost 0 bases at V and 5 bases at J; junction bases unmatched: 8. Germline V gene sequence: CDR1 SGHDT, CDR2 YYEEEE. The CDR3, as DNA: TGTGCCAGCAGCTTGGATGCCGACAGGGGGAGGTATGGCTACACCTTC. Protein sequence: CASSLDADRGRYGYTF.

V is TRBV5-6 and J is TRBJ2-7; D might be TRBD2 (5 bases). This CDR3 comprises 11 residues. CDR1 and CDR2 (germline): SGHDT, YYEEEE. Trimming pared 2 bases from V and 6 bases from J, leaving 6 bases between. CDR3 in DNA: TGTGCCAGCAGCTTAGCGGTCGAGCAGTACTTC. Amino acids: CASSLAVEQYF.